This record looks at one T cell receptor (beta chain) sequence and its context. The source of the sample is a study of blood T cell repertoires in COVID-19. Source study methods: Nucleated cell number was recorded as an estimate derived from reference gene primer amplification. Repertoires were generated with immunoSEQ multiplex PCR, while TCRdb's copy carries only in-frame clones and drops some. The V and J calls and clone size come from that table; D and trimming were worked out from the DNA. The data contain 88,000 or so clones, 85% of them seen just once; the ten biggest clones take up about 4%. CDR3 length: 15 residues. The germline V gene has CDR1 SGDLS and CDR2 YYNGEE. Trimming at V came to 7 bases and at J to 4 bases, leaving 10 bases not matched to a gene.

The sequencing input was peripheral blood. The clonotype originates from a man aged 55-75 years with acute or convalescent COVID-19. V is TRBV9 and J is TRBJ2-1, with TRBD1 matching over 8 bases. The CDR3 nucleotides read TGTGCCAGCTGCCCCGAGGACAGGGATTACAATGAGCAGTTCTTC. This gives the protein CASCPEDRDYNEQFF.